This is a list of T cell receptor beta chains from one sample in a study of blood T cells in healthy people across ages. In TCRdb, the 5' RACE reads were re-called with MiXCR into one record per CDR3 protein. The sample gives over 700,000 distinct CDR3 sequences, roughly 25% of which show up once; 9.4% is in the top ten. These data were also reused for a study on T cells of mothers and their children.

Sequenced sample: blood. The source is a boy aged 5 to 17 in good health. Each CDR3 is given with its conserved first and last residue. D genes are given only for firm matches. The size of a clone is reported for some rows only, either as once, few or many, or as a class for expanded clones.

clone size | J gene | D gene | V gene | CDR3 DNA | CDR3 protein
few | TRBJ1-1 | - | TRBV29-1 | TGCAGCGTTCACTCGCAGGGAATGACTGAAGCTTTCTTT | CSVHSQGMTEAFF
- | TRBJ1-2 | - | TRBV6-1 | TGTGCCAGCAAAACAGGACCTAACTATGGCTACACCTTC | CASKTGPNYGYTF
few | TRBJ1-5 | TRBD1 | TRBV20-1 | TGCAGTGCTGTAACAGGGGTCAATCAGCCCCAGCATTTT | CSAVTGVNQPQHF
- | TRBJ2-5 | TRBD2 | TRBV7-9 | TGTGCCAGCAGCTTAGTGGCTAGCGGGATGCAGACCCAGTACTTC | CASSLVASGMQTQYF
many | TRBJ2-1 | - | TRBV9 | TGTGCCAGCAGCGCGGGTGGGAGCTCCTACAATGAGCAGTTCTTC | CASSAGGSSYNEQFF
many | TRBJ2-5 | - | TRBV29-1 | TGCAGCGTTGAATTTGGGAGGGGGGAAGAGACCCAGTACTTC | CSVEFGRGEETQYF
- | TRBJ1-1 | - | TRBV28 | TGTGCCAGCAGTCTAAAGTGGAACGCTGAAGCTTTCTTT | CASSLKWNAEAFF
few | TRBJ2-1 | TRBD1 | TRBV5-5 | TGTGCCAGCAGCCCCCAGACAGGGGTGAGAGACAATGAGCAGTTCTTC | CASSPQTGVRDNEQFF
few | TRBJ1-1 | - | TRBV10-3 | TGTGCCATCAGGACAGGTTCGGACACTGAAGCTTTCTTT | CAIRTGSDTEAFF
- | TRBJ2-3 | - | TRBV24-1 | TGTGCCACCAGTGATTTGGCAGGGGCGGAAGATACGCAGTATTTT | CATSDLAGAEDTQYF
few | TRBJ2-3 | - | TRBV6-5 | TGTGCCAGCAGTTACGGCGGTGTGGCAGATACGCAGTATTTT | CASSYGGVADTQYF
many | TRBJ2-5 | TRBD1 | TRBV20-1 | TGCAGCGCCTCCCGGACAGGGCCAGAGACCCAGTACTTC | CSASRTGPETQYF
- | TRBJ2-5 | TRBD2 | TRBV11-2 | TGTGCCAGCAGCTTAGACCCACCGGGACTAGCGGGTGCCCAAGAGACCCAGTACTTC | CASSLDPPGLAGAQETQYF
many | TRBJ1-2 | TRBD1 | TRBV12-3/TRBV12-4 | TGCGCCAGCAGCCCGGGGACAGGGGTCGGCTACACCTTC | CASSPGTGVGYTF
few | TRBJ2-7 | TRBD1 | TRBV2 | TGTGCCAGCAGTAGGGACAGGGAAAACGAGCAGTACTTC | CASSRDRENEQYF
- | TRBJ2-2 | TRBD2 | TRBV19 | TGTGCCAGTAGTATAACTAGCGTGCCGAACACCGGGGAGCTGTTTTTT | CASSITSVPNTGELFF
- | TRBJ2-3 | TRBD1 | TRBV5-1 | TGCGCCAGCACCACAGGGGGCACAGATACGCAGTATTTT | CASTTGGTDTQYF
few | TRBJ2-5 | TRBD2 | TRBV7-9 | TGTGCCAGCAGCTTAGGGACTAGCGAGGAGGTGGAAGAGACCCAGTACTTC | CASSLGTSEEVEETQYF
- | TRBJ2-5 | - | TRBV5-1 | TGCGCCAGCAGCGGTGCGATGGAGACCCAGTACTTC | CASSGAMETQYF
few | TRBJ2-5 | - | TRBV12-3/TRBV12-4 | TGTGCCAGCAGCCCCGCGGAGCGGCCTCAAGAGACCCAGTACTTC | CASSPAERPQETQYF
few | TRBJ2-7 | TRBD2 | TRBV7-2 | TGTGCCAGCAGCTTACGTTCCGGGGGGGTTACCTACGAGCAGTACTTC | CASSLRSGGVTYEQYF
few | TRBJ1-1 | TRBD1 | TRBV5-1 | TGCGCCAGCAGCTTGGCCGACAGGGAGACCACTGAAGCTTTCTTT | CASSLADRETTEAFF
many | TRBJ2-7 | - | TRBV25-1 | TGTGCCAGCAGTGGCGTCCGGGGCCAGGGTGGTTACGAGCAGTACTTC | CASSGVRGQGGYEQYF
- | TRBJ2-1 | - | TRBV12-3/TRBV12-4 | TGTGCCAGCTATTCACGAGGTGGGGGGTCCTACAATGAGCAGTTCTTC | CASYSRGGGSYNEQFF
- | TRBJ1-1 | - | TRBV4-1 | TGCGCCAGCAGCCAAGATCCCAGGGTTGGAGAAGCTTTCTTT | CASSQDPRVGEAFF
- | TRBJ2-6 | - | TRBV12-3/TRBV12-4 | TGTGCCAGCAGTTTTAGGGCTGGGGCCAACGTCCTGACTTTC | CASSFRAGANVLTF
few | TRBJ2-1 | TRBD1 | TRBV10-3 | TGTGCCATCTGGCAGGGGGTTAATGAGCAGTTCTTC | CAIWQGVNEQFF
few | TRBJ2-5 | TRBD2 | TRBV20-1 | TGCAGTGCTAGTTTACTAGCGGGAAGAGAACAGGAGACCCAGTACTTC | CSASLLAGREQETQYF
- | TRBJ2-5 | - | TRBV6-1 | TGTGCCAGCAGTGAACTACAGGGCCGAGAGACCCAGTACTTC | CASSELQGRETQYF
- | TRBJ2-7 | TRBD1 | TRBV12-5 | TGTGCTAGTGCCCCACGGGGACAGGGGCAACTCGAGCAGTACTTC | CASAPRGQGQLEQYF
- | TRBJ2-5 | TRBD2 | TRBV7-2 | TGTGCCAGCAGCCATTCCGGACCGGGAGGATATAAAGAGACCCAGTACTTC | CASSHSGPGGYKETQYF
many | TRBJ2-7 | TRBD2 | TRBV3-1 | TGTGCCAGCAGCCCGACTAGCGGAACCTACGAGCAGTACTTC | CASSPTSGTYEQYF
- | TRBJ1-1 | - | TRBV6-1 | TGTGCCAGCAGTGATTCGGTGAACACTGAAGCTTTCTTT | CASSDSVNTEAFF
few | TRBJ2-5 | TRBD1 | TRBV6-6 | TGTGCCAGCAGTTACCGGACAGGGGGCGAACAGACCCAGTACTTC | CASSYRTGGEQTQYF
- | TRBJ1-4 | - | TRBV6-5 | TGTGCCAGCAGTGCCCTACCGAGTGAAAAACTGTTTTTT | CASSALPSEKLFF
many | TRBJ2-4 | TRBD2 | TRBV7-2 | TGTGCCAGCAGCTTAGAACTAGCGGGGTTGGTTCAGTACTTC | CASSLELAGLVQYF
- | TRBJ2-5 | - | TRBV11-2 | TGTGCCAGCAGCCCGCAAACGGGTGAGACCCAGTACTTC | CASSPQTGETQYF
- | TRBJ2-7 | - | TRBV7-8 | TGTGCCAGCAGCTTAGTGGGCAGAGGGGAGCAGTACTTC | CASSLVGRGEQYF
few | TRBJ2-7 | - | TRBV5-6 | TGTGCCAGCATGATCTACGGGGGCGAGCAGTACTTC | CASMIYGGEQYF
few | TRBJ2-5 | TRBD1 | TRBV5-4 | TGTGCCAGCAGCCTAACGACAGGGGCACAAGAGACCCAGTACTTC | CASSLTTGAQETQYF
- | TRBJ2-5 | TRBD1 | TRBV12-3/TRBV12-4 | TGTGCCAGCAGTCTGTGGACAGGGGAGAGGACCCAGTACTTC | CASSLWTGERTQYF
- | TRBJ1-1 | - | TRBV20-1 | TGCAGTGCTGGGGGTAACACTGAAGCTTTCTTT | CSAGGNTEAFF